This TCR beta chain was captured in a study of T-cell reconstitution after alpha-beta-depleted transplantation in children (dated by TCRdb to the mid-2010s). A note on the overall study: The study quantitatively tracked T-cell immune reconstitution after TCRalphabeta/CD19-depleted allogeneic hematopoietic cell transplantation in children using TCR repertoire profiling. The paper as a whole reports these results and caveats: The apparently early alphabetaT-cell count recovery about two months after transplant was reportedly dependent on only several hundred rapidly expanded clones derived from non-depleted graft cells. Over subsequent months, a decline in hyperexpanded clone frequencies was noted, and after one year, T-cell counts and TCRbeta diversity were mostly ascribed to newly produced T cells. The high TCRbeta diversity at day 60 in some patients was ascribed to recipient T cells and intrathymic progenitors that had survived conditioning.

Trimming takes 10 bases off V and 2 bases off J; junction bases not matched to a gene: 9. The germline V gene supplies CDR1 ENHRY and CDR2 SYGVKD. The CDR3 starts with the cysteine, ends with the phenylalanine, and has 14 residues. Only CDR3 DNA remains: 42 bases, in frame from the first base. This specimen's treatment or condition label, interpreted: allogeneic hematopoietic cell transplantation with graft depleted of TCRalphabeta T cells and CD19 B cells. TCRalphabeta/CD19-depleted allogeneic hematopoietic cell grafts were given to the transplant recipients, all of whom were children. This clonotype has just a few counts. Its antigen is still unknown. Base qualities are not recorded, but no much larger clone differs from it by a single base. The library was prepared using PCR. Sequencing took place on an Illumina HiSeq 2500. To normalize quantification of the TCRbeta repertoire, the TCR libraries were built with molecular barcoding that relied on unique molecular identifiers. TCRdb's own reprocessing of the public reads used fastp at Q25 and MiXCR and kept productive beta chains. Entries are consolidated by CDR3 protein sequence, retaining the most common genes and DNA. This sample gives 200,000 to 250,000 distinct CDR3 sequences in total; around 8% of them show up just once. The leading ten clones occupy about 6.4% of the sample.

This specimen consisted of PBMCs, mostly from graft donor cells, obtained 180 days after TCRalphabeta/CD19-depleted stem cell transplant. The TCR originated in a male patient between 5 and 17 years old who had a stem cell transplant for acute lymphoblastic leukemia, so the T cells may come from the graft donor. The chain is encoded by TRBV10-3 joined to TRBJ2-7, and 9 bases in between align with TRBD1. The sequence in DNA is TGTGCCACTACAGGGGGCGTCCCTACCTACGAGCAGTACTTC. This translates into CATTGGVPTYEQYF.